This TCR beta chain was retrieved from a study of vaccination effects on CD4 cells after COVID-19. In the study overall: CD4+ T cells specific for antigen were expanded with viral peptide pools by the ViraFEST assay before sequencing. Two-dose vaccination with either BNT162b2 or mRNA-1273 was given to the participants. Study observations and caveats: Vaccine- and infection-induced clones showed marked clonal contraction late following vaccination.

V lost 4 bases and J lost 5; bases outside the gene matches: 9. CDR1 and CDR2 from the germline V gene are LNHDA and SQIVND (reference sequence). This CDR3 is 16 amino acids long. Isolating CD4+ T cells followed 9 to 10 days of culture. Half of the medium was exchanged for IL-2 medium on both days 3 and 7. With regard to this clone: As yet, its antigen is unknown.

Some clones are missing from TCRdb's copy, which holds only in-frame ones; the method was immunoSEQ multiplex PCR. The data contain about 48,000 clones, more than 65% of them seen just once; the ten biggest clones take up 4.5% to 7%. V is TRBV19 and J is TRBJ2-5; 11 bases are shared with TRBD1. The TCR was taken from a human donor who received a COVID-19 vaccine. Specimen: CD4+ T cells from PBMCs cultured without peptide, collected before COVID-19 vaccination. The CDR3 nucleotides read TGTGCCAGTAGTACCCGGGACAGGGGGGCTGTGGAGACCCAGTACTTC. Amino acids: CASSTRDRGAVETQYF.